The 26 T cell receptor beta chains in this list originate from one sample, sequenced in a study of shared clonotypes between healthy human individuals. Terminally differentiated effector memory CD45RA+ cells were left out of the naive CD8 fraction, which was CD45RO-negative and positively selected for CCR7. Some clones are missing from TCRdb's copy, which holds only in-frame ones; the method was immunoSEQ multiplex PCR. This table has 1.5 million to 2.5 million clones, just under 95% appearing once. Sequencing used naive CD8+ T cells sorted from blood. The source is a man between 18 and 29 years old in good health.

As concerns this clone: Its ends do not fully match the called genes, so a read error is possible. CDR3 in DNA: TGTGCCAGCAGTTTAGGGGACAGCATGGGAGCTTTCTTT. Translated: CASSLGDSMGAFF. The chain couples TRBV13 to TRBJ1-1, with TRBD1 matching over 7 bases. The CDR3 spans 13 residues. The germline gives CDR1 PRHDT, CDR2 FYEKMQ (reference sequence).

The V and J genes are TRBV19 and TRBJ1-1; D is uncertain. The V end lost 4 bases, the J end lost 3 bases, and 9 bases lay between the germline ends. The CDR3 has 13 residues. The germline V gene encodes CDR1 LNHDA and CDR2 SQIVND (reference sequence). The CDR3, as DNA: TGTGCCAGTAGTACCCATTTGGACACTGAAGCTTTCTTT. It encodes CASSTHLDTEAFF.

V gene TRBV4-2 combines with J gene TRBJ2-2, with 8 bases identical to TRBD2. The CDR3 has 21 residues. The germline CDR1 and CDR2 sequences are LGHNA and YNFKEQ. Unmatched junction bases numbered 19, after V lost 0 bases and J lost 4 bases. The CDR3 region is CASSQESRPGLEVGFTGELFF. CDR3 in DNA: TGTGCCAGCAGCCAAGAATCCCGTCCGGGACTAGAAGTAGGTTTCACCGGGGAGCTGTTTTTT.

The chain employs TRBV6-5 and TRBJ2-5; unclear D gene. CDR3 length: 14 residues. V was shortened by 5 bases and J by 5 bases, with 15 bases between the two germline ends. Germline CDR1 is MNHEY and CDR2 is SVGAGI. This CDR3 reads CASSPVVSGETQYF. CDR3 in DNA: TGTGCCAGCAGTCCCGTGGTGTCCGGGGAGACCCAGTACTTC.

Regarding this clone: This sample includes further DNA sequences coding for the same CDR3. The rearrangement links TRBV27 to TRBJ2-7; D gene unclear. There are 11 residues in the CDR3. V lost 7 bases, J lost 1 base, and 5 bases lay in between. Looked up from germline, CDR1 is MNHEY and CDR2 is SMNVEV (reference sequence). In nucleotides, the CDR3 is TGTGCCAGCACTGATTCCTACGAGCAGTACTTC. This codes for CASTDSYEQYF.

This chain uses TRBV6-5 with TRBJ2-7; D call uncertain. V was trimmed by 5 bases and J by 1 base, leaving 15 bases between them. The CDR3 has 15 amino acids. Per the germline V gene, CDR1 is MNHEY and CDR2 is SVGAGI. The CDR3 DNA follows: TGTGCCAGCAGTACTTGGGCCGGCGGTTCCTACGAGCAGTACTTC. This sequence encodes CASSTWAGGSYEQYF.

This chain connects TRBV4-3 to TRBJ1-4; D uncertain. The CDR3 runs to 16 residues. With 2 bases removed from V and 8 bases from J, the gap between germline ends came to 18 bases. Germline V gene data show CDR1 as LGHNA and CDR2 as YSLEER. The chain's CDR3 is CASSQLWSWSDEKLFF. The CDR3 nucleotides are TGCGCCAGCAGCCAACTATGGTCGTGGAGCGACGAAAAACTGTTTTTT.

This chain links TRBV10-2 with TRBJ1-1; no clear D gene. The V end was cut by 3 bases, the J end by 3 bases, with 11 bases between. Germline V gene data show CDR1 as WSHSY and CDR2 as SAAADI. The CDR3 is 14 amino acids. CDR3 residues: CASSDPLTYTEAFF. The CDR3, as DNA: TGCGCCAGCAGTGATCCCCTGACTTACACTGAAGCTTTCTTT.

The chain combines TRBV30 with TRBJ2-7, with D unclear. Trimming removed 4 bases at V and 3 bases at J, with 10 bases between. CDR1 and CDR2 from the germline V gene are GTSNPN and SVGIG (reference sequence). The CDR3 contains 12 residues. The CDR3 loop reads CAWNYFSYEQYF. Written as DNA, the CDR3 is TGTGCCTGGAACTACTTCAGCTACGAGCAGTACTTC.

The DNA of the CDR3 is TGTGCCAGCAGTTACTCGGAGGAGGTGGTCCACGAGCAGTACTTC. Amino acid sequence: CASSYSEEVVHEQYF. The V call is TRBV6-5, the J call TRBJ2-7; D might be TRBD2 (5 bases). The CDR3 covers 15 residues. The ends were cut back, 0 bases at V and 5 bases at J, with 14 bases in the middle. Germline V gene sequence: CDR1 MNHEY, CDR2 SVGAGI.

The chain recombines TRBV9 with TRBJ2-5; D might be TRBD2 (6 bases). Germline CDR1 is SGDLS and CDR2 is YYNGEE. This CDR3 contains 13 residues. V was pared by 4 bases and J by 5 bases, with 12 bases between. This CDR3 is CASSPGGGETQYF. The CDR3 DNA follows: TGTGCCAGCAGCCCCGGGGGAGGTGAGACCCAGTACTTC. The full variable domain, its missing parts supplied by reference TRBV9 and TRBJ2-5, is DSGVTQTPKHLITATGQRVTLRCSPRSGDLSVYWYQQSLDQGLQFLIQYYNGEERAKGNILERFSAQQFPDLHSELNLSSLELGDSALYFCASSPGGGETQYFGPGTRLLVL.

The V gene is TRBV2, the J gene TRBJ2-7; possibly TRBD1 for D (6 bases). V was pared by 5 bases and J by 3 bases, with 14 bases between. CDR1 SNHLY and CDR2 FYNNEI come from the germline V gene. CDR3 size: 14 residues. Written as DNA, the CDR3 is TGTGCCAGCAGTAGTTCCGGGACACTCTACGAGCAGTACTTC. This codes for CASSSSGTLYEQYF.

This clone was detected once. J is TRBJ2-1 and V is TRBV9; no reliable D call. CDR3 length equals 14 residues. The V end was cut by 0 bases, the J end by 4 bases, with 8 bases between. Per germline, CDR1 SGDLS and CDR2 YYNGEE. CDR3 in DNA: TGTGCCAGCAGCGTAGAACCAGAATACAATGAGCAGTTCTTC. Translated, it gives CASSVEPEYNEQFF.

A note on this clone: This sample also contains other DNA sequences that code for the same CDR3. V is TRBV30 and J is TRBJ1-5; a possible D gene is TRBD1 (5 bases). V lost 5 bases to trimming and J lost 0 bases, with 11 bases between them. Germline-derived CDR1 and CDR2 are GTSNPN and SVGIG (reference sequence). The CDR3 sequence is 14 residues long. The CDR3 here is CAWGGENSNQPQHF. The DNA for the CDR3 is TGTGCCTGGGGGGGGGAGAATAGCAATCAGCCCCAGCATTTT.

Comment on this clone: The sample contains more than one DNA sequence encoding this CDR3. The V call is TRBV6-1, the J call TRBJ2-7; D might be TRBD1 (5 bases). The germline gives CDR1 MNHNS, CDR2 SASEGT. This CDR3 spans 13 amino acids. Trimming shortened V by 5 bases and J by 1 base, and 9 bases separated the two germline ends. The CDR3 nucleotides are TGTGCCAGCAGTCAGGGCTTATCCTACGAGCAGTACTTC. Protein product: CASSQGLSYEQYF.

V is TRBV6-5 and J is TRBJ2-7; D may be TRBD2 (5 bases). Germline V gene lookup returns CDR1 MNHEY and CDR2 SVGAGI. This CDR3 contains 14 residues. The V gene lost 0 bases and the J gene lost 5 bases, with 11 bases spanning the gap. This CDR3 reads CASSYSGSGDEQYF. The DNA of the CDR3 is TGTGCCAGCAGTTACTCGGGTTCCGGGGACGAGCAGTACTTC.

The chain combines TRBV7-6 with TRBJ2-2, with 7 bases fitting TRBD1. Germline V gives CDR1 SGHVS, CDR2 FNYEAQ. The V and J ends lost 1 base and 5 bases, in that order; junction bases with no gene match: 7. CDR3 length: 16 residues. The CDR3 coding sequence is TGTGCCAGCAGCTTAGAGACAGGGAGTGAAACCGGGGAGCTGTTTTTT. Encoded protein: CASSLETGSETGELFF.

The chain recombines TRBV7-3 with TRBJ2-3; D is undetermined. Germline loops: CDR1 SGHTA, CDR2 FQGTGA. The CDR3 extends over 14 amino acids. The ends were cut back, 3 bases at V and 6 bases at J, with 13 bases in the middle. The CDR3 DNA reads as TGTGCCAGCAGCTTTCTGGGAACTCTGGATACGCAGTATTTT. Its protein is CASSFLGTLDTQYF.

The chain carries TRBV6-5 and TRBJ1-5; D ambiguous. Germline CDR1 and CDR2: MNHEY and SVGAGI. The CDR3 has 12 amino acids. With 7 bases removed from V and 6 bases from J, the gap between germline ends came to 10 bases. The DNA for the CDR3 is TGTGCCAGCAAGGAACCGGGTCAGCCCCAGCATTTT. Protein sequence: CASKEPGQPQHF.

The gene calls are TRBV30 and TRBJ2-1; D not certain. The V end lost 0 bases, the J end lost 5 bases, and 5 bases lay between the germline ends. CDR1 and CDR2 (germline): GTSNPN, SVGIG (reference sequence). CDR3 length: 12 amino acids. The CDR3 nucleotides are TGTGCCTGGAGTGTCACAGACAATGAGCAGTTCTTC. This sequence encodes CAWSVTDNEQFF. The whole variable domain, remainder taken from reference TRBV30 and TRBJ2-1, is SQTIHQWPATLVQPVGSPLSLECTVEGTSNPNLYWYRQAAGRGLQLLFYSVGIGQISSEVPQNLSASRPQDRQFILSSKKLLLSDSGFYLCAWSVTDNEQFFGPGTRLTVL.

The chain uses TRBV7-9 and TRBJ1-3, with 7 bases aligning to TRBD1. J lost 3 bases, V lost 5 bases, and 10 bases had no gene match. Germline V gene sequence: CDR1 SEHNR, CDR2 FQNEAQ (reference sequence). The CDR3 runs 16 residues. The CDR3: CASSPTTGNGGNTIYF. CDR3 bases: TGTGCCAGCAGCCCAACGACAGGGAACGGTGGAAACACCATATATTTT.

The CDR3 DNA follows: TGTGCCAGCAGTGATCCAGGGGGCGAGGAGACCCAGTACTTC. The encoded protein is CASSDPGGEETQYF. The V gene is TRBV2, the J gene TRBJ2-5, with 8 bases fitting TRBD1. The CDR3 contains 14 residues. V was pared by 3 bases and J by 5 bases, with 5 bases of the junction left unmatched. Germline V gene lookup returns CDR1 SNHLY and CDR2 FYNNEI.

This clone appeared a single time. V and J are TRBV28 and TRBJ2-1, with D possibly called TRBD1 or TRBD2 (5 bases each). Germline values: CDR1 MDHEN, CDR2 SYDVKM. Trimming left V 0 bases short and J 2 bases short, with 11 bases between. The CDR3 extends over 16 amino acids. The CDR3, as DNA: TGTGCCAGCAGTTTATGGGGGGATTCGACCTACAATGAGCAGTTCTTC. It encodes CASSLWGDSTYNEQFF.

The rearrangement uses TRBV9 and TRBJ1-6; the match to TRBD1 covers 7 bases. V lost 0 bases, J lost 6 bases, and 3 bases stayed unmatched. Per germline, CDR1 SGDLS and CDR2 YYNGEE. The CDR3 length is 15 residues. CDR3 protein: CASSVGGTVNSPLHF. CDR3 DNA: TGTGCCAGCAGCGTAGGCGGGACAGTTAATTCACCCCTCCACTTT.

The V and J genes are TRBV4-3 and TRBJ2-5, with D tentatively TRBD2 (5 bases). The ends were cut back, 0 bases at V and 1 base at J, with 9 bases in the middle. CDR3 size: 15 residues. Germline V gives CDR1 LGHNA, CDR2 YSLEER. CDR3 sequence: CASSQDFGVQETQYF. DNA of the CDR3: TGCGCCAGCAGCCAAGATTTCGGGGTCCAAGAGACCCAGTACTTC.

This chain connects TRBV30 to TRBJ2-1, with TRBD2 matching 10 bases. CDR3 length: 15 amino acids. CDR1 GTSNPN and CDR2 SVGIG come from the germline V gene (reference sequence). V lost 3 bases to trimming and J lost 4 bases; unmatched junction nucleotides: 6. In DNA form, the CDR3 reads TGTGCCTGGAGGGTTAGCGGGGGGACATACAATGAGCAGTTCTTC. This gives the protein CAWRVSGGTYNEQFF.